The source of this TCR beta chain is a study of blood T cell repertoires in COVID-19. The V gene lost 7 bases and the J gene lost 0 bases, with 19 bases spanning the gap. Per the germline V gene, CDR1 is LNHDA and CDR2 is SQIVND (reference sequence). This CDR3 comprises 18 residues. Using immunoSEQ multiplex PCR, the repertoire was profiled, and TCRdb retains in-frame clones only, with some absent. The data contain approximately 500,000 clones, 85% to 90% of them seen just once; the ten biggest clones take up 7.5% to 9%. This TCR derives from a woman aged 50 to 65 with COVID-19, enrolled during active disease. V and J are TRBV19 and TRBJ1-6; D ambiguous. Sequences were obtained from peripheral blood. DNA of the CDR3: TGTGCCAGTACCCCTGGTGAGGGCGGGAGCTCCTATAATTCACCCCTCCACTTT. Its protein product is CASTPGEGGSSYNSPLHF.